This TCR beta chain was retrieved from a study of control samples from healthy donors and cancer patients. Only in-frame clones appear in the TCRdb table, and some are missing; sequencing was by immunoSEQ multiplex PCR. The sample yields 90,000 to 150,000 clones, about 89% seen once. With 5 bases clipped from V and 5 bases from J, the junction kept 16 bases outside the gene matches. The CDR3 loop spans 19 amino acids. CDR1 MNHEY and CDR2 SMNVEV come from the germline V gene (reference sequence). V gene TRBV27 combines with J gene TRBJ2-5; TRBD2 matches at 14 bases. The sequenced material came from blood. The TCR comes from a woman aged 18-30 years in good health. The CDR3 loop reads CASSPLRTSGRKFRETQYF. Here the CDR3 DNA reads TGTGCCAGCAGTCCCCTCCGGACTAGCGGGAGGAAATTTAGGGAGACCCAGTACTTC.